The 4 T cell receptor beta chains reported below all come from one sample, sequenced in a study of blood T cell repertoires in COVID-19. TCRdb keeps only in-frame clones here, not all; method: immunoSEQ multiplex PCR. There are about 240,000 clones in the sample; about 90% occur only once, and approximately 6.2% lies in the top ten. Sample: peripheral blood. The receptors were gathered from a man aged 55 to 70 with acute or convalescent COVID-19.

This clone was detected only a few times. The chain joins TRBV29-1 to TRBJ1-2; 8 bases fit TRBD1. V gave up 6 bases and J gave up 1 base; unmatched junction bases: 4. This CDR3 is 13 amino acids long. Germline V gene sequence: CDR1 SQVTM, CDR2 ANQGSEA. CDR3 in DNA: TGCAGCGTCGGACAGGGAAGTAACTATGGCTACACCTTC. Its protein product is CSVGQGSNYGYTF.

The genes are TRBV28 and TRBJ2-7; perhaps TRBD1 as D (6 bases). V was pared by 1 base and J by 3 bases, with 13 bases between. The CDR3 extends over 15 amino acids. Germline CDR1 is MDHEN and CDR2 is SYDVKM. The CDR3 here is CASSLSTGIGYEQYF. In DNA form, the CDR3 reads TGTGCCAGCAGTTTATCAACAGGGATCGGCTACGAGCAGTACTTC.

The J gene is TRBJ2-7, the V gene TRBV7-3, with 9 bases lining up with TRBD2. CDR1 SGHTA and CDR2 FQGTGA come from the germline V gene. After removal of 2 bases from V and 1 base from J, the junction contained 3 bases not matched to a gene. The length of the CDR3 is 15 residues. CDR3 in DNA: TGTGCCAGCAGCTTAGATGCGGGAGGGTCCTACGAGCAGTACTTC. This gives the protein CASSLDAGGSYEQYF.

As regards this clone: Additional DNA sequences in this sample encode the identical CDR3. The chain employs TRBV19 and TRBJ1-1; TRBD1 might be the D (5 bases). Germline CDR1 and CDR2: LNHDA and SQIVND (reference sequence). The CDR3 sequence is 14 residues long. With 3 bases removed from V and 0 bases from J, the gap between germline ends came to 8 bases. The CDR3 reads CASSIRGMNTEAFF. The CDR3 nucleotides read TGTGCCAGTAGTATCCGGGGGATGAACACTGAAGCTTTCTTT.